This T cell receptor beta chain was found in a study of beta chain features in type 1 diabetes. Study results and caveats: When Type 1 diabetes patients were examined, their TCRB CDR3s proved moderately but significantly shorter in all four CD4+ subsets. A closer apparent resemblance between naive, central memory and Treg TCRB repertoires was seen in patients than in healthy donors. Fewer insertions but more deletions were seen at VDJ junctions in type 1 diabetes patients. A definitive answer on HLA type influencing TCRB rearrangement was not reached here.

The V gene end was trimmed by 4 bases and the J gene end by 4 bases; junction bases not matched to a gene: 10. The CDR3 runs to 17 residues. Germline CDR1 is MNHEY and CDR2 is SMNVEV (reference sequence). Sequencing targeted expressed TCRB transcripts, as all isolated RNA had been reverse transcribed. Measured with immunoSEQ multiplex PCR; TCRdb has only the in-frame clones, and not every one. In the table there are 200,000 to 250,000 clones, over 8.5% of which are singletons. The sample holds a few counts of this clone. The antigen remains undetermined. Sequenced material: naive CD4+ T cells from blood. The TCR sequence derives from a woman aged 18 to 35 in good health. V gene TRBV27 combines with J gene TRBJ2-5; 12 nucleotides agree with TRBD2. The CDR3 DNA reads as TGTGCCAGCAGTTCCACTCGACTAGCGGGGGCGGGAGAGACCCAGTACTTC. This gives the protein CASSSTRLAGAGETQYF.